Reported below is one T cell receptor (beta chain). These data come from a study of blood T cell repertoires in COVID-19. Overall study: The United States, Italy and Spain supplied acute and convalescent COVID-19 samples.

TCRdb's copy holds only in-frame clones and misses some; the assay was immunoSEQ multiplex PCR. The sample has 88,000 or so clones; approximately 80% are singletons. This clonotype was obtained from a man older than 75 with acute or convalescent COVID-19. The sample comprised peripheral blood.

CDR3 protein: CASRDWRGEQFF. The CDR3 nucleotides are TGTGCCAGCAGAGATTGGAGAGGTGAGCAGTTCTTC. This chain links TRBV6-5 with TRBJ2-1; D is unclear. Trimming removed 6 bases from V and 9 bases from J, with 12 bases in between. Germline V lookup: CDR1 MNHEY, CDR2 SVGAGI. This CDR3 is built from 12 residues.